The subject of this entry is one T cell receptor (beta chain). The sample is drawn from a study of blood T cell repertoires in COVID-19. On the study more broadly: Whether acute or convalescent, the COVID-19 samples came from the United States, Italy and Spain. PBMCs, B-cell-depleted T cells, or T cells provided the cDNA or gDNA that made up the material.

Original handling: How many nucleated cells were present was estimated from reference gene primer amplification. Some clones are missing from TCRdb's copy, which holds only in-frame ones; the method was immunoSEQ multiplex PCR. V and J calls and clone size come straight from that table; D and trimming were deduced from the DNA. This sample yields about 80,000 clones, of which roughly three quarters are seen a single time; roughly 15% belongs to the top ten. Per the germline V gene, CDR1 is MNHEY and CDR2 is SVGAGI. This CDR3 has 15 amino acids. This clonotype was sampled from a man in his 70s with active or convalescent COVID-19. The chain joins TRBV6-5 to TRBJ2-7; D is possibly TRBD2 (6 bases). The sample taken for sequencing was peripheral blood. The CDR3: CALTRESSSSYEQYF. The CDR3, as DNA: TGTGCTTTAACCCGGGAGAGTTCAAGCTCCTACGAGCAGTACTTC.